These T cell receptor beta chains were read from a single sample in a study of Ad26.COV2.S vaccination and SARS-CoV-2 variants. The method was immunoSEQ multiplex PCR; TCRdb's version includes in-frame clones alone and lacks a portion of them. The sample has some 450,000 clones, around 90% seen once; the top ten hold roughly 3.9%. Source: peripheral blood, taken in a trial of Ad26.COV2.S vaccine versus placebo. The origin of the receptors is a person between 18 and 60 years old who received the Ad26.COV2.S COVID-19 vaccine or a placebo. CDR3s include the opening cysteine and the closing phenylalanine or tryptophan. D genes are given only for firm matches. The listing skips clone size in some rows; elsewhere it reads once, few, many or a size class.

length	size	V	D	J	CDR3	DNA
15	.	TRBV7-2	.	TRBJ2-2	CASSWTGGASGELFF	TGTGCCAGCAGCTGGACTGGAGGAGCGTCCGGGGAGCTGTTTTTT
15	.	TRBV9	TRBD2	TRBJ2-2	CASSASGRPTGELFF	TGTGCCAGCAGCGCCTCCGGGAGGCCCACCGGGGAGCTGTTTTTT
17	.	TRBV14	TRBD2	TRBJ2-5	CASSQLRLAGGPQTQYF	TGTGCCAGCAGCCAGCTTCGACTAGCGGGAGGACCACAGACCCAGTACTTC
15	.	TRBV7-9	TRBD1	TRBJ2-1	CASSPGQGSYNEQFF	TGTGCCAGCAGCCCGGGACAGGGGTCCTACAATGAGCAGTTCTTC
12	.	TRBV5-4	.	TRBJ1-2	CASSLVQGVYTF	TGTGCCAGCAGCTTGGTGCAGGGTGTCTACACCTTC
12	.	TRBV6-5	.	TRBJ1-2	CARSQGSYGYTF	TGTGCCAGATCACAGGGAAGCTATGGCTACACCTTC
17	.	TRBV7-8	.	TRBJ1-4	CASSLGGRAGTNEKLFF	TGTGCCAGCAGCTTAGGGGGAAGGGCAGGGACGAATGAAAAACTGTTTTTT
13	.	TRBV6-2/TRBV6-3	.	TRBJ1-1	CASSRLGGTEAFF	TGTGCCAGCAGCCGACTAGGGGGAACTGAAGCTTTCTTT
14	.	TRBV6-1	.	TRBJ2-2	CASSDGQYTGELFF	TGTGCCAGCAGTGACGGACAGTACACCGGGGAGCTGTTTTTT
13	.	TRBV28	.	TRBJ1-2	CASTEVVNYGYTF	TGTGCCAGCACCGAAGTAGTGAACTATGGCTACACCTTC
14	.	TRBV7-8	.	TRBJ2-7	CASSLLVSSYEQYF	TGTGCCAGCAGCTTACTCGTCAGCTCCTACGAGCAGTACTTC
12	.	TRBV2	.	TRBJ1-1	CASSEYGAEAFF	TGTGCCAGCAGTGAATATGGGGCTGAAGCTTTCTTT
13	once	TRBV12-3/TRBV12-4	TRBD1	TRBJ2-7	CASSPRGRDEQYF	TGTGCCAGCAGTCCCAGGGGGCGCGACGAGCAGTACTTC
15	.	TRBV27	TRBD2	TRBJ2-7	CASSLTSGLAREQYF	TGTGCCAGCAGTCTCACCTCGGGACTAGCGCGAGAGCAGTACTTC
16	.	TRBV27	TRBD1	TRBJ1-6	CASSLTGGGFASPLHF	TGTGCCAGCAGTTTAACAGGGGGGGGGTTCGCTTCACCCCTCCACTTT
17	once	TRBV4-2	TRBD1	TRBJ1-6	CASSQGPGQGKNSPLHF	TGTGCCAGCAGCCAAGGTCCGGGACAGGGGAAAAATTCACCCCTCCACTTT
17	.	TRBV28	TRBD2	TRBJ2-2	CASSLWRLAGGPGELFF	TGTGCCAGCAGTTTATGGCGGCTAGCGGGAGGCCCCGGGGAGCTGTTTTTT
15	.	TRBV7-9	TRBD1	TRBJ1-6	CASSPTGGLGSPLHF	TGTGCCAGCAGCCCGACAGGGGGCCTGGGGTCACCCCTCCACTTT
13	.	TRBV18	.	TRBJ2-7	CASSLNSPYEQYF	TGTGCCAGCTCACTCAACAGCCCTTACGAGCAGTACTTC
14	.	TRBV5-5	.	TRBJ1-4	CASSFRGVGEKLFF	TGTGCCAGCAGCTTCCGCGGGGTTGGCGAAAAACTGTTTTTT